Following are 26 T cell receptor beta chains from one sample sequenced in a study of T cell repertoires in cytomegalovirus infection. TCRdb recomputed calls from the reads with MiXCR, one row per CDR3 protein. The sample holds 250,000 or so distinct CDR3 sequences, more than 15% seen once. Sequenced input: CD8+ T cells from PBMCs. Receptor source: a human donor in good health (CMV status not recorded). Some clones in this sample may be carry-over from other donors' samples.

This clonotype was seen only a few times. CDR3 region: CASNGNSPLHF. The CDR3 DNA follows: TGTGCCAGCAATGGGAATTCACCCCTCCACTTT. V is TRBV2 and J is TRBJ1-6; unclear D gene. Deletions cut 7 bases from V and 7 bases from J, with 5 bases between. This CDR3 comprises 11 residues. Per the germline V gene, CDR1 is SNHLY and CDR2 is FYNNEI.

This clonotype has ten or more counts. CDR3 sequence (DNA): TGTGCCAGCAGCTTTGACAGGGAGTCCATGAACACTGAAGCTTTCTTT. Translating it yields CASSFDRESMNTEAFF. The chain has TRBV7-2 and TRBJ1-1, with 7 bases matching TRBD1. V trimming: 3 bases; J trimming: 0 bases; junction bases outside the gene matches: 7. This CDR3 has 16 residues. Germline assignment: CDR1 SGHTA and CDR2 FQGNSA.

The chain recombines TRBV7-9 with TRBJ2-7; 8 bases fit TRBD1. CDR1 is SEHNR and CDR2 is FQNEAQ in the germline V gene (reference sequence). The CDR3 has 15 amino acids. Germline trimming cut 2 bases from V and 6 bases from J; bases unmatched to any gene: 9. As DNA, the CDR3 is TGTGCCAGCAGCTTACCCCGGCAGGGGGCCGGCGAGCAGTACTTC. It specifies CASSLPRQGAGEQYF.

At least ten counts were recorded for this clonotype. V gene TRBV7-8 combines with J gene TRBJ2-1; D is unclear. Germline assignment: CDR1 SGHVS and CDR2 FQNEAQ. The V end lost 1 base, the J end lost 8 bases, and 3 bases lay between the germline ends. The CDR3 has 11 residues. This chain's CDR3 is CASSLVYEQFF. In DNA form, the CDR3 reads TGTGCCAGCAGCTTAGTCTATGAGCAGTTCTTC.

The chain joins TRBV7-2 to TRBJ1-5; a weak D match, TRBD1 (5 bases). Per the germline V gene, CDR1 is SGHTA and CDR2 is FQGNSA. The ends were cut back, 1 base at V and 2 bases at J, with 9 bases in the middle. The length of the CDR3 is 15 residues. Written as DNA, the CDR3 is TGTGCCAGCAGCTTAGGGGGCTTTGGCAATCAGCCCCAGCATTTT. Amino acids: CASSLGGFGNQPQHF.

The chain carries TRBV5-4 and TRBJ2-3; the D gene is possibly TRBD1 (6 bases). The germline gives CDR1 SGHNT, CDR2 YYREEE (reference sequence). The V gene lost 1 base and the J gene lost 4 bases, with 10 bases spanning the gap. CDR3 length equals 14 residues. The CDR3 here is CASSLSGDADTQYF. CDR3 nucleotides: TGTGCCAGCAGCTTGTCAGGGGACGCAGATACGCAGTATTTT.

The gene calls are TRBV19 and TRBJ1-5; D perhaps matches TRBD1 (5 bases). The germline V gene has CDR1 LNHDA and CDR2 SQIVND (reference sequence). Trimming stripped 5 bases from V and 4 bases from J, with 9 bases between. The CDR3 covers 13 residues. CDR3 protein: CASSWGRNQPQHF. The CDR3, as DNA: TGTGCCAGTAGTTGGGGCAGAAATCAGCCCCAGCATTTT. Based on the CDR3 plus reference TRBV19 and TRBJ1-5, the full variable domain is DGGITQSPKYLFRKEGQNVTLSCEQNLNHDAMYWYRQDPGQGLRLIYYSQIVNDFQKGDIAEGYSVSREKKESFPLTVTSAQKNPTAFYLCASSWGRNQPQHFGDGTRLSIL.

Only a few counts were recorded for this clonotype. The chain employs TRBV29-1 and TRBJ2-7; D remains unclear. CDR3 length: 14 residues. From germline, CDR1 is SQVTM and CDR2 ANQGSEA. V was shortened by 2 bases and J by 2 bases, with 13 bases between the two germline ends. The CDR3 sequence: CSVELRQSPYEQYF. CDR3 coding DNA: TGCAGCGTTGAACTACGCCAGAGCCCCTACGAGCAGTACTTC.

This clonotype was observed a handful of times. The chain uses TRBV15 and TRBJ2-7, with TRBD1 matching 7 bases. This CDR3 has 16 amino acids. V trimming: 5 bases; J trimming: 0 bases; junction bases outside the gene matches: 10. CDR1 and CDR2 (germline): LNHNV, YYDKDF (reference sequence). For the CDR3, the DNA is TGTGCCACCAGCGGAGGACAGGCCCGTAGCTCCTACGAGCAGTACTTC. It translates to CATSGGQARSSYEQYF.

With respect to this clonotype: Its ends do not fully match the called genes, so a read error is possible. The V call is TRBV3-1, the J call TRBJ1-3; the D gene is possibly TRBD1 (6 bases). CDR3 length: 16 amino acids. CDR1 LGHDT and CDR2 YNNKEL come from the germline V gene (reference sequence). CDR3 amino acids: CVSSQGSGGQGNTIYF. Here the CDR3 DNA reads TGTGTCAGCAGCCAAGGATCCGGGGGACAAGGAAACACCATATATTTT.

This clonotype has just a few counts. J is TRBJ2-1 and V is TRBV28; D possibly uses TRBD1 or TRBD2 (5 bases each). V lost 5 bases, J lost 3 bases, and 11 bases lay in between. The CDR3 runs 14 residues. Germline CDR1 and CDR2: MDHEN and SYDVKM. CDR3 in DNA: TGTGCCAGCAGTAACCGGGACGGCTACAATGAGCAGTTCTTC. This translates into CASSNRDGYNEQFF.

The CDR3 DNA sequence: TGTGCCAGCAGCTTGGACCCGGTGGCCTTCTCTGGGGCCAACGTCCTGACTTTC. Its translation: CASSLDPVAFSGANVLTF. The gene calls are TRBV5-6 and TRBJ2-6; D gene ambiguous. Deletions cut 0 bases from V and 0 bases from J, with 13 bases between. Germline V gene data show CDR1 as SGHDT and CDR2 as YYEEEE. The length of the CDR3 is 18 residues.

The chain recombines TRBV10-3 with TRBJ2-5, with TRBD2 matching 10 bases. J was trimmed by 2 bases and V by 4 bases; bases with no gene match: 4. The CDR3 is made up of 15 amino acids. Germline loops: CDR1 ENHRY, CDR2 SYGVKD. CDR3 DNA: TGTGCCATCAGTGCCCTAGCGGGAGCGCAAGAGACCCAGTACTTC. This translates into CAISALAGAQETQYF.

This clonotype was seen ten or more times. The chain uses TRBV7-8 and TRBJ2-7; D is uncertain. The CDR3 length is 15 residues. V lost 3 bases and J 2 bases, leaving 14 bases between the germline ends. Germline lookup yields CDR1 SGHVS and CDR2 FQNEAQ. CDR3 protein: CASSLNVRRTYEQYF. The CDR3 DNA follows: TGTGCCAGCAGCTTGAACGTACGGCGGACCTACGAGCAGTACTTC.

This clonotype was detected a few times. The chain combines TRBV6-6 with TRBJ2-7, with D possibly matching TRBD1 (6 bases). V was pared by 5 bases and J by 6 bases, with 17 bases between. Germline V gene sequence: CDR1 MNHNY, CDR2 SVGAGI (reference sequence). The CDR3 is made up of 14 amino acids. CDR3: CASSPWEGGGEQYF. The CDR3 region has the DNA TGTGCCAGCAGTCCCTGGGAAGGGGGTGGCGAGCAGTACTTC.

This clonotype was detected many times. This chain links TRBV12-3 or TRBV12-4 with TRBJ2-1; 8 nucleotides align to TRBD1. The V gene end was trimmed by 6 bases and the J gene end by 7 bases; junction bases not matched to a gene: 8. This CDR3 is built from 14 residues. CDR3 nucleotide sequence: TGTGCCAGCAGCCCCCGGGACAGGACTAATGAGCAGTTCTTC. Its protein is CASSPRDRTNEQFF.

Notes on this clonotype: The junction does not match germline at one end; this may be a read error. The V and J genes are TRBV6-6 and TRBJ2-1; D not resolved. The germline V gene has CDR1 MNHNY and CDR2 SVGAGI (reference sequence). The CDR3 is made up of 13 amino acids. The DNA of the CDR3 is TGTGCCAGCAGTCCCTCGGGCTACAATAAGCAGTTCTTC. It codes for CASSPSGYNKQFF.

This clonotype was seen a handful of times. The CDR3 sequence: CASSGTGVPYNEQFF. DNA for the CDR3: TGTGCCAGCAGCGGTACAGGGGTGCCCTACAATGAGCAGTTCTTC. J is TRBJ2-1 and V is TRBV5-6; 7 positions match TRBD1. The CDR3 totals 15 residues. The junction had 6 bases not matched to a gene; V was cut back by 4 bases and J by 2 bases. Germline V gene sequence: CDR1 SGHDT, CDR2 YYEEEE. Filled out from reference TRBV5-6 and TRBJ2-1, the complete variable domain reads DAGVTQSPTHLIKTRGQQVTLRCSPKSGHDTVSWYQQALGQGPQFIFQYYEEEERQRGNFPDRFSGHQFPNYSSELNVNALLLGDSALYLCASSGTGVPYNEQFFGPGTRLTVL.

CDR3 DNA: TGCGCCAGCAGCCAAGATCTCAGGGCAGGGACTTCCACAGATACGCAGTATTTT. It is translated as CASSQDLRAGTSTDTQYF. The rearrangement joins TRBV4-3 to TRBJ2-3, with D tentatively TRBD2 (6 bases). The germline V gene has CDR1 LGHNA and CDR2 YSLEER. V dropped 0 bases and J dropped 2 bases, with 18 bases sitting between them. This CDR3 has 18 residues.

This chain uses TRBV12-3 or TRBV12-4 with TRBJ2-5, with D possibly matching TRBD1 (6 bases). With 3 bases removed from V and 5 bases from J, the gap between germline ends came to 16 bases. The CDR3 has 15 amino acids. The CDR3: CASSLEETGVETQYF. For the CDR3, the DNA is TGTGCCAGCAGTTTGGAAGAGACAGGTGTGGAGACCCAGTACTTC.

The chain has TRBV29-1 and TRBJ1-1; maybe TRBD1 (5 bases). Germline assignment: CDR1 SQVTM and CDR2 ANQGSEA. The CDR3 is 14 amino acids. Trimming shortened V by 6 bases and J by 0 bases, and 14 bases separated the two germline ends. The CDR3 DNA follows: TGCAGCGTAGGACCGGGGACCTTGAACACTGAAGCTTTCTTT. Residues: CSVGPGTLNTEAFF.

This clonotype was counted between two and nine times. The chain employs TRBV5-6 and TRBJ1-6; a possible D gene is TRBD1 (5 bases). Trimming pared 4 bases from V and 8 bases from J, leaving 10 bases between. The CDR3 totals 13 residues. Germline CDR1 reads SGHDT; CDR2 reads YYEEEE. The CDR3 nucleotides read TGTGCCAGCAGCCTGACAGTTGATTCACCCCTCCACTTT. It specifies CASSLTVDSPLHF.

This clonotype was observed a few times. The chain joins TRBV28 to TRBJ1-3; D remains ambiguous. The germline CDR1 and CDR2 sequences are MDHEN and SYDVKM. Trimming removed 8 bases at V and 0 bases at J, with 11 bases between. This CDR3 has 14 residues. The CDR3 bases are TGTGCCAGCGGCCGACTGTCCTCTGGAAACACCATATATTTT. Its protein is CASGRLSSGNTIYF.

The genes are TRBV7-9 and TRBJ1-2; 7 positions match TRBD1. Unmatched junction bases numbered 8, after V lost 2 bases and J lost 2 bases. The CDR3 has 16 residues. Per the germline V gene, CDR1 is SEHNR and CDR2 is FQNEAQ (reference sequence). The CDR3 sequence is CASSLFRTGENYGYTF. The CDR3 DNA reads TGTGCCAGCAGCTTATTTCGGACAGGAGAGAACTATGGCTACACCTTC. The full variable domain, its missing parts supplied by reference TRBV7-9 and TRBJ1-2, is DTGVSQNPRHKITKRGQNVTFRCDPISEHNRLYWYRQTLGQGPEFLTYFQNEAQLEKSRLLSDRFSAERPKGSFSTLEIQRTEQGDSAMYLCASSLFRTGENYGYTFGSGTRLTVV.

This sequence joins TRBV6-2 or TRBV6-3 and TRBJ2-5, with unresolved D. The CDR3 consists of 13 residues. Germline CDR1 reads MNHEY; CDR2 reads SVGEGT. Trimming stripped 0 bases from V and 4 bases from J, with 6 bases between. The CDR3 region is CASSYSGGETQYF. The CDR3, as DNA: TGTGCCAGCAGTTACTCGGGCGGAGAGACCCAGTACTTC.

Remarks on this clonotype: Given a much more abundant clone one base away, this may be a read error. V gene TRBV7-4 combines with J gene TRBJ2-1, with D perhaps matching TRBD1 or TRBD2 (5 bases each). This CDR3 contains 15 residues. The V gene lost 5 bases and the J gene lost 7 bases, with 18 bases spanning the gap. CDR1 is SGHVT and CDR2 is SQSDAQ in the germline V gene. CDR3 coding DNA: TGTGCCAGCAGCCTCCCGAGGGGCAAGGAAAATGAGCAGTTCTTC. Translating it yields CASSLPRGKENEQFF.